The 8 T cell receptor beta chains given below trace back to one sample, sequenced in a study of T cell responses to AZD1222 COVID-19 vaccine listed by TCRdb under 2021. Preparation of the library involved the immunoSEQ multiplex PCR assay. TCRdb carries this immuneACCESS record with in-frame sequences only. Its versions omit some clonotypes, under half of them owing to an unresolved V gene in the studies checked, with the rest unexplained. This sample lists tens of thousands of clones; approximately 80% were detected once. The ten largest clones take up approximately 5.4% of the sample. What this sample's time point label stands for: baseline before first vaccination. The specimen was peripheral blood, collected on day 0 of AZD1222 vaccination. These receptors were obtained from an adult in good health.

This clone was observed a single time. The gene calls are TRBV14 and TRBJ2-1, with 9 bases that match TRBD2. V lost 5 bases to trimming and J lost 1 base; unmatched junction nucleotides: 6. Germline CDR1 and CDR2: SGHDN and FVKESK. CDR3 length equals 16 residues. The CDR3 DNA reads TGTGCCAGCAGCTTGGCTAGCGGGGTGTCCTACAATGAGCAGTTCTTC. This codes for CASSLASGVSYNEQFF.

This clone was detected only a few times. The J gene is TRBJ1-5, the V gene TRBV27, with unresolved D. Between the trimmed V and J ends, which lost 4 bases and 0 bases, there was a span of 4 bases. The CDR3 spans 13 residues. Looked up from germline, CDR1 is MNHEY and CDR2 is SMNVEV (reference sequence). CDR3 nucleotides: TGTGCCAGCAGTTGGGGTAGCAATCAGCCCCAGCATTTT. Amino acids: CASSWGSNQPQHF.

The rearrangement joins TRBV7-6 to TRBJ2-7; possible D gene TRBD1, 6 bases. CDR1 and CDR2 from the germline V gene are SGHVS and FNYEAQ. There are 14 residues in the CDR3. V was clipped by 1 base and J by 2 bases, with 9 bases between them. The CDR3 protein is CASSLGTETYEQYF. CDR3 nucleotides: TGTGCCAGCAGCTTAGGGACAGAGACCTACGAGCAGTACTTC.

The rearrangement uses TRBV7-6 and TRBJ1-2; 10 nucleotides line up with TRBD1. CDR3 length equals 13 residues. V was pared by 7 bases and J by 7 bases, with 6 bases of the junction left unmatched. Germline CDR1 and CDR2: SGHVS and FNYEAQ. The CDR3 is CASTPGQGLGYTF. CDR3 nucleotide sequence: TGTGCCAGCACCCCGGGACAGGGGCTTGGCTACACCTTC. Drawing the rest from reference TRBV7-6 and TRBJ1-2, the complete variable domain is GAGVSQSPRYKVTKRGQDVALRCDPISGHVSLYWYRQALGQGPEFLTYFNYEAQQDKSGLPNDRFSAERPEGSISTLTIQRTEQRDSAMYRCASTPGQGLGYTFGSGTRLTVV.

The gene calls are TRBV5-6 and TRBJ2-5; 10 bases fit TRBD1. Germline V gives CDR1 SGHDT, CDR2 YYEEEE. J was trimmed by 2 bases and V by 8 bases; bases with no gene match: 6. The CDR3 covers 14 residues. Here the CDR3 reads CASGGTGEQETQYF. CDR3 in DNA: TGTGCCAGTGGTGGGACAGGGGAACAAGAGACCCAGTACTTC. The variable domain in full, with the rest retrieved from reference TRBV5-6 and TRBJ2-5, is DAGVTQSPTHLIKTRGQQVTLRCSPKSGHDTVSWYQQALGQGPQFIFQYYEEEERQRGNFPDRFSGHQFPNYSSELNVNALLLGDSALYLCASGGTGEQETQYFGPGTRLLVL.

This clone was counted only a few times. J is TRBJ2-7 and V is TRBV19, with 7 bases identical to TRBD1. This CDR3 spans 13 amino acids. The germline V gene has CDR1 LNHDA and CDR2 SQIVND (reference sequence). Trimming cost V 6 bases and J 3 bases; bases outside gene matches: 5. CDR3 DNA: TGTGCCAGTAGCCCGACAGGGAACTACGAGCAGTACTTC. Its translation: CASSPTGNYEQYF.

As DNA, the CDR3 is TGCGCCAGCAGCCAAGCCCGGGGGGACGGGCCCTACAATGAGCAGTTCTTC. The encoded protein is CASSQARGDGPYNEQFF. This chain joins TRBV4-1 and TRBJ2-1; 7 positions agree with TRBD2. Germline lookup yields CDR1 MGHRA and CDR2 YSYEKL. The CDR3 is made up of 17 amino acids. V was clipped by 1 base and J by 2 bases; unmatched bases: 8.

V gene TRBV5-4 combines with J gene TRBJ2-5; no clear D gene. This CDR3 is 14 amino acids long. Deletions cut 4 bases from V and 5 bases from J, with 15 bases between. The germline V gene encodes CDR1 SGHNT and CDR2 YYREEE (reference sequence). The CDR3 coding sequence is TGTGCCAGCAGCCCGCGTGAAGGTGGGGAGACCCAGTACTTC. It codes for CASSPREGGETQYF.